This TCR beta chain was documented in a study of T cells in Graves' hyperthyroidism and ophthalmopathy. The wider study: The initial diagnosis was the point when peripheral blood was collected, ahead of any treatment.

The TCR beta CDR3 regions underwent amplification using RNA transcripts as the source. A first-round RT-PCR of the TCR CDR3 used the HTBI primer set. TCRdb reprocessed the multiplex PCR reads via MiXCR and lists one record per CDR3 protein. This table has approximately 630,000 distinct CDR3 sequences, about 16% appearing once. Diagnostic decisions used clinical symptoms, serum thyroxine and TRAb, thyroid ultrasound and orbital computed tomography. This clonotype has more than one count but fewer than ten. Its antigen is unidentified. The V end was cut by 0 bases, the J end by 8 bases, with 13 bases between. Germline CDR1 is LGHDT and CDR2 is YNNKEL (reference sequence). This CDR3 is 14 amino acids long. Findings and caveats of the study: Through a model of 13 V-J features, ophthalmopathy was separated from stable hyperthyroidism.

The TCR was taken from a woman in her twenties or thirties with Graves' hyperthyroidism. The chain carries TRBV3-1 and TRBJ1-2, with D perhaps TRBD1 (6 bases). Sequencing was carried out using blood. The CDR3 here is CASSQDPGAKGYTF. In DNA form, the CDR3 reads TGTGCCAGCAGCCAAGATCCGGGGGCAAAAGGCTACACCTTC. Drawing the rest from reference TRBV3-1 and TRBJ1-2, the complete variable domain is DTAVSQTPKYLVTQMGNDKSIKCEQNLGHDTMYWYKQDSKKFLKIMFSYNNKELIINETVPNRFSPKSPDKAHLNLHINSLELGDSAVYFCASSQDPGAKGYTFGSGTRLTVV.